The sample holds a few counts of the clone carrying this TCR beta chain. Antigen: not known. CDR1 is MGHDK and CDR2 is SYGVNS in the germline V gene. The CDR3 has 16 amino acids. The ends lost 6 bases at V and 4 bases at J; junction bases unmatched: 10. This entry is derived from a study of CD8+CD57+ T cells in acquired aplastic anemia. The study, taken as a whole, reports: Patients were compared with controls for CD8+ Simpson's diversity, and no significant difference emerged. There were fewer than 35 CD8+ CDR3 sequences that occurred in both patients and controls.

The study profiled TCR beta VDJ and CDR3 using genomic DNA as template. Using its own MiXCR run on the reads, TCRdb lists one record per CDR3 protein. The sample consists of about 81,000 distinct CDR3 sequences, approximately 46% of them appearing once. V usage is TRBV25-1 and J usage is TRBJ2-3, with TRBD2 matching over 10 bases. Material: sorted CD4+, CD8+, or CD8+CD57+ T cells (not recorded which) from PBMCs. This clonotype was sampled from a human donor in good health, serving as a control. CDR3 amino acids: CASSPLAGENSDTQYF. CDR3 in DNA: TGTGCCAGCAGCCCCCTAGCGGGAGAGAACTCAGATACGCAGTATTTT.